This T cell receptor (beta chain) is drawn from a study of blood T cell repertoires in COVID-19. This clone was counted only a few times. Data came from immunoSEQ multiplex PCR; TCRdb stores just in-frame clones and leaves some out. The repertoire holds about 160,000 clones, with around 80% as singletons. Germline V gives CDR1 MNHNS, CDR2 SASEGT. The CDR3 spans 13 residues. V was trimmed by 1 base and J by 7 bases, leaving 10 bases between them. The chain couples TRBV6-1 to TRBJ1-2; the D is unclear. The specimen sequenced was peripheral blood. This sequence originates from a woman older than 75 with acute or convalescent COVID-19. The CDR3 protein is CASSEGSFGGYTF. The CDR3 region has the DNA TGTGCCAGCAGTGAAGGGTCGTTCGGTGGCTACACCTTC.